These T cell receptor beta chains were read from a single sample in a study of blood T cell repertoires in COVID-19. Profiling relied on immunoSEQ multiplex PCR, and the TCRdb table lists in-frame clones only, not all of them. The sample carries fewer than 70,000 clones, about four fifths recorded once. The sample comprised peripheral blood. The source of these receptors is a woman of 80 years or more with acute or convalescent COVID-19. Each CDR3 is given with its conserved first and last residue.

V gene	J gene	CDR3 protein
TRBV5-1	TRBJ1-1	CASSLYPDLNTEAFF
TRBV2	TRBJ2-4	CASRPARGKNIQYF
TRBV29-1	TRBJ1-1	CSVVRGATEAFF
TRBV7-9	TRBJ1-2	CASSLTVANYGYTF
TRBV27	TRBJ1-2	CASSKTGGLNYGYTF
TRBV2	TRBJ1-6	CASSGQGIISPLHF
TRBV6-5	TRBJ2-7	CASRFQGQEDEQYF
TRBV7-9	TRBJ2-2	CASSPRISNTGELFF
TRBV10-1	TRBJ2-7	CASSGGQTGPYEQYF
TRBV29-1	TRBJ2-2	CSVAELAGGRNTGELFF
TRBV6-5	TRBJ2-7	CASGLQGPYEQYF
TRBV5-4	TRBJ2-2	CASNLGGEGSGELFF
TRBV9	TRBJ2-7	CASSPTTGWPYEQYF
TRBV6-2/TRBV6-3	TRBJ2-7	CASSFTPGQGAIAYEQYF
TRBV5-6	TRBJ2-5	CASSSRILAGLRSQETQYF
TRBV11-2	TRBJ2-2	CASRTPSGELFF
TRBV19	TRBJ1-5	CASSIDWTAYNQPQHF
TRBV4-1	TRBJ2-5	CASSQGYAGVQETQYF
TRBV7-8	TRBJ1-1	CASSVSRENTEAFF
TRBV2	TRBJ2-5	CASSGSTGETQYF
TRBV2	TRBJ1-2	CASSVQLNYGYTF
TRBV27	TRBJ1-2	CASSPISPTGSRNYGYTF
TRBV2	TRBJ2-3	CASRGLSLSTDTQYF
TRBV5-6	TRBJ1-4	CASSPSATNEKLFF
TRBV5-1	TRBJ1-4	CASSSRGTNEKLFF
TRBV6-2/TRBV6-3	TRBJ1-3	CASSWGGQGSGNTIYF
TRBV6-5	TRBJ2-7	CASSLTGVKSYEQYF
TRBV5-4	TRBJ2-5	CASSAAGRSYQETQYF
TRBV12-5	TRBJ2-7	CASGINPGQGIFHEQYF
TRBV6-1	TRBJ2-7	CASSEWGPYEQYF
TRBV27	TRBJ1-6	CASSLEQGTNSPLHF
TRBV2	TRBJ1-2	CASSQDRGNYGYTF
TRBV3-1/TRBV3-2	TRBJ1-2	CASSHENRSGYTF